One TCR beta chain is described in this entry. Its antigen is not known. The CDR3 does not end in the conserved phenylalanine or tryptophan, so this is likely a read error. In germline, CDR1 is SGHTA, CDR2 FQGNSA. The CDR3 runs 16 residues. V was trimmed by 4 bases and J by 1 base, leaving 14 bases between them. The data were taken from a study of identical twins. Study results and caveats: Conclusions relied on cross-sectional statistical analysis, not following the same donors.

TCRdb re-called the 5' RACE reads through MiXCR, storing one row per CDR3 protein. Among about 530,000 distinct CDR3 sequences listed, nearly 15% were seen once. This sample also appeared in a second study, on yellow fever vaccine responses in identical twins.

This TCR was recovered from a woman in her late teens or twenties in good health. The sample was CD4+ T cells sorted from blood. The chain links TRBV7-2 to TRBJ2-1; D may be TRBD2 (6 bases). The CDR3 here is CASSSETSLSYNEQFL. CDR3 bases: TGTGCCAGCAGCTCCGAGACTAGTCTTTCCTACAATGAGCAGTTCTTA.